This T cell receptor (beta chain) was sequenced during a study of neoadjuvant nivolumab and ipilimumab in lung cancer. This clone was counted a few times. Its cognate antigen is unknown. Data came from immunoSEQ multiplex PCR; TCRdb stores just in-frame clones and leaves some out. The data hold roughly 19,000 clones, with more than 75% observed a single time. Study-wide results and caveats: TCR clonality did not significantly correlate with pathologic tumor regression. Higher pretherapy blood TCR richness went with higher resected-tumor richness.

CDR3 length equals 12 residues. Trimming cost V 2 bases and J 13 bases; bases outside gene matches: 7. CDR1 and CDR2 from the germline V gene are GTSNPN and SVGIG (reference sequence). The V gene is TRBV30, the J gene TRBJ1-5, with 8 bases matching TRBD1. The source was tumor tissue, collected after neoadjuvant nivolumab, alone or with ipilimumab, at or shortly before surgery. The TCR sequence derives from an adult with non-small cell lung cancer. The CDR3 DNA follows: TGTGCCTGGAGTTTAGGACAGGGCGGACAGCATTTT. Its protein product is CAWSLGQGGQHF.